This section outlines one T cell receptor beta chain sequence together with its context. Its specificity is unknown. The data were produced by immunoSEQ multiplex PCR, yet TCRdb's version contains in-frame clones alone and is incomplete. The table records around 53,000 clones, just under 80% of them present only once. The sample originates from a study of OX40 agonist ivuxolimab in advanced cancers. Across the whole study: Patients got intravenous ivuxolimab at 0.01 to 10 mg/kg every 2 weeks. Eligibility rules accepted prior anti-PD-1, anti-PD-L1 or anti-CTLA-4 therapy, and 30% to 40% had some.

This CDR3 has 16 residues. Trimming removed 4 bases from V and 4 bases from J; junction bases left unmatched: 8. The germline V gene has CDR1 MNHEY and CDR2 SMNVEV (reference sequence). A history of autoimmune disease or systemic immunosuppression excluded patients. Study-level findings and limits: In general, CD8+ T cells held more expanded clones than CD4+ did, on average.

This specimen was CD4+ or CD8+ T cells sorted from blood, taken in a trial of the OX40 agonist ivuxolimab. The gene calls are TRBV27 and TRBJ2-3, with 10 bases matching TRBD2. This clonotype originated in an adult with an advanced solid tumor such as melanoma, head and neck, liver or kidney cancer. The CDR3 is CASSYLAGVDSDTQYF. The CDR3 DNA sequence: TGTGCCAGCAGTTATCTAGCGGGAGTTGATTCAGATACGCAGTATTTT.